The present T cell receptor beta chain was sequenced within a study of blood T cell repertoires in COVID-19. At the level of the study: PBMCs, B-cell-depleted T cells, or T cells were the source of the cDNA or gDNA that made up the material.

Measured with immunoSEQ multiplex PCR; TCRdb has only the in-frame clones, and not every one. The sample lists a few hundred thousand clones, roughly 85% occurring once. The sequence was collected from a young woman with acute or convalescent COVID-19. Sequenced material: peripheral blood.

CDR3 loop: CASSSSGVLYNSPLHF. CDR3 nucleotides: TGCGCCAGCAGTTCGTCAGGGGTTCTTTATAATTCACCCCTCCACTTT. The J gene is TRBJ1-6, the V gene TRBV5-1; D perhaps matches TRBD1 (6 bases). Per the germline V gene, CDR1 is SGHRS and CDR2 is YFSETQ. This CDR3 spans 16 amino acids. The germline V and J ends were trimmed by 5 bases and 4 bases, with 16 bases remaining between them.